This T cell receptor (beta chain) was sequenced for a study of cytomegalovirus exposure and HLA in healthy donors. TCRdb's copy holds only in-frame clones and misses some; the assay was immunoSEQ multiplex PCR. The sample contains roughly 150,000 clones, roughly 89% of which appear only once. The CDR3 covers 14 residues. Sequences were obtained from PBMCs. The clonotype originates from a woman aged 18-29 years in good health and CMV-seropositive. The rearrangement links TRBV1 to TRBJ2-7; the table names TRBD2, a call not compared with the DNA. TRBV1 is shown as a pseudogene. CDR3 region: CTSSQATSGSAQYF. CDR3 nucleotides: TGCACCAGCAGCCAAGCGACTAGCGGGAGTGCCCAGTACTTC.